A single sample is the source of the 9 T cell receptor beta chains below, sequenced in a study of regulatory T cells in long-lasting Graves disease. Construction of the TCR beta libraries employed iRepertoire HTBI primers in conjunction with Arm-PCR of CDR3 regions. TCRdb called the multiplex PCR reads again in MiXCR, with one record for every CDR3 protein. Of around 450,000 distinct CDR3 sequences listed, about 15% are singletons. The time point is: newly diagnosed GD, antithyroid drugs for less than 3 months. RNA from PBMCs was the source of the TCR library. In addition, the sample was reused for a study of T cells in Graves' hyperthyroidism and ophthalmopathy.

The sample here was peripheral blood mononuclear cells (PBMCs), taken at new diagnosis, from a patient treated with antithyroid drugs. The source of these receptors is a woman in her twenties or thirties with Graves disease.

This clonotype was seen many times. This chain joins TRBV7-3 and TRBJ2-7; the D is unclear. V dropped 2 bases and J dropped 1 base, with 9 bases sitting between them. Germline V gene lookup returns CDR1 SGHTA and CDR2 FQGTGA. This CDR3 has 14 residues. The CDR3 here is CASSLEGPSYEQYF. CDR3 nucleotides: TGTGCCAGCAGCTTAGAAGGTCCTTCCTACGAGCAGTACTTC.

This sequence joins TRBV27 and TRBJ2-7, with TRBD1 as a possible D gene (5 bases). The germline gives CDR1 MNHEY, CDR2 SMNVEV (reference sequence). V dropped 8 bases and J dropped 10 bases, with 15 bases sitting between them. CDR3 length: 11 residues. In DNA form, the CDR3 reads TGTGCCAGCGGGTACCAGCAGGGACAGTACTTC. It translates to CASGYQQGQYF.

Regarding this clonotype: A clone one base away is much larger, so this may be a read error. The rearrangement uses TRBV20-1 and TRBJ2-1; a weak D match, TRBD2 (5 bases). The CDR3 spans 19 residues. Germline loops: CDR1 DFQATT, CDR2 SNEGSKA (reference sequence). Written as DNA, the CDR3 is TGCAGTGCTAGAGATCGTAGCACCACCGCCCTAACAAGGGAGCGTGAGCAGTCCTTC. It yields the protein CSARDRSTTALTREREQSF.

This clonotype was recorded a few times. J is TRBJ2-5 and V is TRBV5-8; the match to TRBD1 covers 11 bases. V trimming: 3 bases; J trimming: 4 bases; junction bases outside the gene matches: 8. The CDR3 length is 16 residues. CDR1 and CDR2 (germline): SGHTS, YDEGEE. The CDR3 sequence: CASSWDRGKKGETQYF. Written as DNA, the CDR3 is TGTGCCAGCAGCTGGGACAGGGGGAAGAAGGGAGAGACCCAGTACTTC. The full variable domain, rest sourced from reference TRBV5-8 and TRBJ2-5, is EAGVTQSPTHLIKTRGQQATLRCSPISGHTSVYWYQQALGLGLQFLLWYDEGEERNRGNFPPRFSGRQFPNYSSELNVNALELEDSALYLCASSWDRGKKGETQYFGPGTRLLVL.

The chain recombines TRBV4-1 with TRBJ2-3; D is undetermined. CDR1 MGHRA and CDR2 YSYEKL come from the germline V gene. V lost 4 bases and J 1 base, leaving 6 bases between the germline ends. This CDR3 is 13 amino acids long. In DNA, the CDR3 is TGCGCCAGCAGCCCCCACCGCACAGATACGCAGTATTTT. Translated, it gives CASSPHRTDTQYF.

This clonotype was found many times. This rearrangement joins TRBV6-4 to TRBJ2-3; 9 nucleotides line up with TRBD1. With V trimmed by 3 bases and J by 3 bases, 4 bases remained unmatched. The CDR3 runs to 15 residues. CDR1 is MRHNA and CDR2 is SNTAGT in the germline V gene. The CDR3 sequence: CASSEGQGETDTQYF. Here the CDR3 DNA reads TGTGCCAGCAGTGAGGGACAGGGAGAGACAGATACGCAGTATTTT.

This clonotype was seen at least ten times. The chain joins TRBV19 to TRBJ2-7; D may be TRBD1 or TRBD2 (6 bases each). Germline V lookup: CDR1 LNHDA, CDR2 SQIVND (reference sequence). With 3 bases removed from V and 2 bases from J, the gap between germline ends came to 20 bases. This CDR3 has 17 amino acids. CDR3 bases: TGTGCCAGTAGTATCGTCGGAGGGGGAGTGGACGCCTACGAGCAGTACTTC. Its protein is CASSIVGGGVDAYEQYF.

This clonotype showed up many times. This rearrangement joins TRBV11-2 to TRBJ1-1; TRBD1 matches at 8 bases. The J segment lost 0 bases and the V segment lost 5 bases, leaving 8 bases of the junction unmatched. The length of the CDR3 is 16 residues. Germline V gene lookup returns CDR1 SGHAT and CDR2 FQNNGV. In DNA form, the CDR3 reads TGTGCCAGCAGCCCTCAGGGGGCTCGGCTGAACACTGAAGCTTTCTTT. Residues: CASSPQGARLNTEAFF.

The CDR3 protein is CASRGGLLRDRSVIQYF. DNA for the CDR3: TGTGCCAGCAGAGGTGGGCTCTTACGGGACAGGTCCGTCATTCAGTACTTC. V usage is TRBV6-2 or TRBV6-3 and J usage is TRBJ2-4; 8 bases are shared with TRBD1. CDR1 and CDR2 (germline): MNHEY, SVGEGT. V shed 6 bases and J 9 bases; nucleotides not matched to a gene: 19. This CDR3 spans 17 amino acids.